This T cell receptor (beta chain) is from a study of T cell repertoires in cytomegalovirus infection. Study in general: Alongside well-studied HLA-B-restricted CMV epitopes, recently identified HLA-C-restricted CMV epitopes were also used. Public TCR beta signature analysis indicated the presence of both CMV infection and matching HLA type.

As to this clonotype: Its antigen is still unknown.

TCRdb independently ran MiXCR on the reads; one entry per CDR3 protein. The sample holds about 770,000 distinct CDR3 sequences, almost 30% seen once. The length of the CDR3 is 14 residues. V trimming: 6 bases; J trimming: 2 bases; junction bases outside the gene matches: 3. CDR1 and CDR2 (germline): KGHDR, SFDVKD. The rearrangement uses TRBV24-1 and TRBJ2-5; 9 nucleotides agree with TRBD2. The TCR sequence derives from a human donor in good health (CMV status not recorded). Some clones in this sample may be carry-over from other donors' samples. Sequencing was performed on cultured CD8+ T cells from PBMCs, taken from culture after CMV antigen stimulation. The CDR3 loop reads CATSTSGHQETQYF. CDR3 DNA sequence: TGTGCCACCAGTACTAGCGGGCATCAAGAGACCCAGTACTTC.